This T cell receptor (beta chain) emerged from a study of shared clonotypes between healthy human individuals. General study findings and limits: When compared with the clonotypes that were shared by all four sorted-subset donors, the non-shared clonotypes turned out to have lower generation probabilities. Larger estimated richness was generally seen in naive subsets than in memory subsets. A limitation of the genetic and exposure-history diversity represented arose from few donors.

With respect to this clone: The antigen is undetermined.

J lost 4 bases, V lost 5 bases, and 3 bases had no gene match. CDR3 length: 13 residues. Germline loops: CDR1 LNHDA, CDR2 SQIVND (reference sequence). Replicate PCRs run on sorted subsets employed approximately 0.2 ug DNA, approximately 30,000 T cell genomes. The method was immunoSEQ multiplex PCR; TCRdb's version includes in-frame clones alone and lacks a portion of them. The profile covers some 2,000,000 clones, with about 95% appearing a single time and 0.1% to 0.15% taken by the ten largest. The sample comprised naive CD4+ T cells sorted from blood. The subset: CD45RA+ positively selected. The sequence was obtained from a man aged 18 to 30 in good health. The chain uses TRBV19 and TRBJ2-5; 8 bases agree with TRBD2. The CDR3 reads CASSQLAAETQYF. The CDR3 DNA reads TGTGCCAGTAGTCAACTAGCGGCAGAGACCCAGTACTTC.